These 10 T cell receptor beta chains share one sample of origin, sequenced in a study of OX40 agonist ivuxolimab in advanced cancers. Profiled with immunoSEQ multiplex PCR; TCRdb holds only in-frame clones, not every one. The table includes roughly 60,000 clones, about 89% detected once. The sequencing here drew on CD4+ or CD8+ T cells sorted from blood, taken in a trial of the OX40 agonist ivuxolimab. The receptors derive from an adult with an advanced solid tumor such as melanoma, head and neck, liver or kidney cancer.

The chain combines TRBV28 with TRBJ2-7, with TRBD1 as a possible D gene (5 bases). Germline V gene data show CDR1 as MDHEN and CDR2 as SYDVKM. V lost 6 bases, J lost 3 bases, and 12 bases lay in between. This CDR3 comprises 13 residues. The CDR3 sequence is CASSETVLYEQYF. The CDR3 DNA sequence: TGTGCCAGCAGCGAGACAGTCCTCTACGAGCAGTACTTC.

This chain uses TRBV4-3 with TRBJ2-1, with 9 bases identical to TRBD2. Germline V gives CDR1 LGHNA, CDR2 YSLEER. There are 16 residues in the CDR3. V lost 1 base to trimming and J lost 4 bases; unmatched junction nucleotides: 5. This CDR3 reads CASSQATSGPYNEQFF. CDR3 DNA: TGCGCCAGCAGCCAAGCTACTAGCGGGCCTTACAATGAGCAGTTCTTC.

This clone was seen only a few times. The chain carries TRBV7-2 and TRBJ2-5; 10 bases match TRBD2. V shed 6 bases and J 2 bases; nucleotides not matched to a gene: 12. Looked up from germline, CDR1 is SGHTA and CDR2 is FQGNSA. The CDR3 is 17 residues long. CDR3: CASRSGSGRGSQETQYF. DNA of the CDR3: TGTGCCAGCAGGTCGGGCAGCGGGAGGGGATCTCAAGAGACCCAGTACTTC.

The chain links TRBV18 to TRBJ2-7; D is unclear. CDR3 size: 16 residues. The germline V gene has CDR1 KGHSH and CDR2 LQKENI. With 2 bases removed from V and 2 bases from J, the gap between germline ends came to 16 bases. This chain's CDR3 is CASSPTPPGGTYEQYF. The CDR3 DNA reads TGTGCCAGCTCACCAACACCCCCAGGTGGGACCTACGAGCAGTACTTC.

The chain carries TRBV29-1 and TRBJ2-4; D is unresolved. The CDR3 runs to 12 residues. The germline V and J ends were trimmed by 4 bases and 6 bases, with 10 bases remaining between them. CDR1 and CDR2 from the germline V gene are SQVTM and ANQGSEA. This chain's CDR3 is CSVVKGTNIQYF. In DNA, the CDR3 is TGCAGCGTTGTGAAGGGTACAAACATTCAGTACTTC.

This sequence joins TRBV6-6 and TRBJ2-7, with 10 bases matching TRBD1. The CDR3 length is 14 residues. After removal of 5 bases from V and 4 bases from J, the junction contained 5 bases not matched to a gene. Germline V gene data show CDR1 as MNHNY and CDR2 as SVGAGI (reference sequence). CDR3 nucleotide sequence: TGTGCCAGCAGTACGGGACAGGGGACTTACGAGCAGTACTTC. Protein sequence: CASSTGQGTYEQYF.

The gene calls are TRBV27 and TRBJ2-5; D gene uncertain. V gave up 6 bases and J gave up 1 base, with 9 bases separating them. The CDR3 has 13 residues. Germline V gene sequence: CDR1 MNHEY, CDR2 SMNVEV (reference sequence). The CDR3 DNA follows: TGTGCCAGCAGCTTCGATCTCCAAGAGACCCAGTACTTC. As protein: CASSFDLQETQYF.

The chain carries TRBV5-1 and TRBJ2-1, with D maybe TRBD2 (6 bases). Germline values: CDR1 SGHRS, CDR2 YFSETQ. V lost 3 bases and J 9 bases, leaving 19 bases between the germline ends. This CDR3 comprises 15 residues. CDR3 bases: TGCGCCAGCAGCTGGGCCCAGCGGGCAGCGGGTGAGCAGTTCTTC. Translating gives CASSWAQRAAGEQFF.

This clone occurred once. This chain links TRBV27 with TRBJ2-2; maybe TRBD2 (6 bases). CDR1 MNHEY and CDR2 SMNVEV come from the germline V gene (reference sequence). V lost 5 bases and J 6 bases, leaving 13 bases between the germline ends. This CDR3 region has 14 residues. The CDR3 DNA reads TGTGCCAGCAGTGGAGGGGCGCGGGCCGGGGAGCTGTTTTTT. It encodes CASSGGARAGELFF.

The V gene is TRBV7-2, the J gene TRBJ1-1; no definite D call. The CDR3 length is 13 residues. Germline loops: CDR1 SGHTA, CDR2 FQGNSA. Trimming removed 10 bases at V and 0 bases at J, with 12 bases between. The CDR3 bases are TGTGCCACTCGGCTACACCTGAACACTGAAGCTTTCTTT. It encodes CATRLHLNTEAFF.